One sample yielded the 14 T cell receptor beta chains listed below, sequenced in a study of T cells in Graves' hyperthyroidism and ophthalmopathy. The CDR3 regions of TCR beta were amplified from RNA transcripts. First-round RT-PCR with HTBI primers amplified the TCR CDR3 region. TCRdb processed the multiplex PCR reads anew with MiXCR; each CDR3 protein has one entry. Here the sample spans hundreds of thousands of distinct CDR3 sequences, around 15% being singletons. Sequencing was carried out using blood. The source of these receptors is a woman younger than 35 with Graves' hyperthyroidism.

This clonotype was found many times. CDR3 sequence (DNA): TGTGCCAGCAGTTACTCGAGGTGGGCAGATACGCAGTATTTT. It codes for CASSYSRWADTQYF. The chain couples TRBV6-5 to TRBJ2-3; D is unresolved. This CDR3 contains 14 residues. The V gene's germline CDR1 is MNHEY and CDR2 SVGAGI. V lost 0 bases and J 4 bases, leaving 8 bases between the germline ends.

This clonotype was seen ten or more times. The J gene is TRBJ1-5, the V gene TRBV28, with D perhaps matching TRBD1 (6 bases). This CDR3 region has 13 residues. Trimming removed 5 bases at V and 9 bases at J, with 14 bases between. Germline-derived CDR1 and CDR2 are MDHEN and SYDVKM. The CDR3 DNA sequence: TGTGCCAGCAGTGCAGGGGTACCCGGGCCCCAGCATTTT. Translated: CASSAGVPGPQHF.

Many counts were recorded for this clonotype. This rearrangement joins TRBV13 to TRBJ2-7; no firm D call. Germline CDR1 and CDR2: PRHDT and FYEKMQ (reference sequence). V was clipped by 5 bases and J by 5 bases, with 10 bases between them. The CDR3 extends over 12 amino acids. CDR3 DNA sequence: TGTGCCAGCAGCCGCGACCAGGACGAGCAGTACTTC. As protein: CASSRDQDEQYF.

Note on this clonotype: This clone may be a read error of a much larger clone one base away. CDR3 DNA: TGTGCCAGCCAGGGGTCCTACGAGCAGTACTTC. Its translation: CASQGSYEQYF. This chain uses TRBV19 with TRBJ2-7, with D possibly TRBD1 on 6 matching bases. From germline, CDR1 is LNHDA and CDR2 SQIVND (reference sequence). V shed 9 bases and J shed 1 base, with 7 bases lying between them. The CDR3 covers 11 residues.

The V gene is TRBV14, the J gene TRBJ2-3; D call uncertain. Deletions cut 8 bases from V and 1 base from J, with 16 bases between. Germline CDR1 and CDR2: SGHDN and FVKESK. The CDR3 contains 15 residues. In DNA form, the CDR3 reads TGTGCCAGCGGCGGTTTGGCGTACCGCACAGATACGCAGTATTTT. Translated: CASGGLAYRTDTQYF. The full variable domain, with the rest looked up from reference TRBV14 and TRBJ2-3, is EAGVTQFPSHSVIEKGQTVTLRCDPISGHDNLYWYRRVMGKEIKFLLHFVKESKQDESGMPNNRFLAERTGGTYSTLKVQPAELEDSGVYFCASGGLAYRTDTQYFGPGTRLTVL.

This clonotype was counted at least ten times. CDR3 amino acids: CASSLRGRDEQYF. In nucleotides, the CDR3 is TGTGCCAGCAGCTTAAGGGGCCGGGACGAGCAGTACTTC. The rearrangement uses TRBV11-3 and TRBJ2-7, with D tentatively TRBD1 (5 bases). The V end was cut by 2 bases, the J end by 5 bases, with 10 bases between. The CDR3 spans 13 residues. Germline V gene sequence: CDR1 SGHNT, CDR2 YENEEA. The whole variable domain, remainder taken from reference TRBV11-3 and TRBJ2-7, is EAGVVQSPRYKIIEKKQPVAFWCNPISGHNTLYWYLQNLGQGPELLIRYENEEAVDDSQLPKDRFSAERLKGVDSTLKIQPAELGDSAVYLCASSLRGRDEQYFGPGTRLTVT.

The chain employs TRBV5-5 and TRBJ2-5; TRBD2 aligns across 12 bases. This CDR3 contains 16 residues. Germline CDR1 and CDR2: SGHKS and YYEKEE (reference sequence). The V gene end was trimmed by 4 bases and the J gene end by 0 bases; junction bases not matched to a gene: 4. The CDR3: CASSPRTSGNQETQYF. In DNA, the CDR3 is TGTGCCAGCAGCCCTAGGACTAGCGGGAACCAAGAGACCCAGTACTTC. Looking up the rest from reference TRBV5-5 and TRBJ2-5 gives the full variable domain: DAGVTQSPTHLIKTRGQQVTLRCSPISGHKSVSWYQQVLGQGPQFIFQYYEKEERGRGNFPDRFSARQFPNYSSELNVNALLLGDSALYLCASSPRTSGNQETQYFGPGTRLLVL.

Ten or more counts support this clonotype. CDR3 sequence: CASRGTGGPYEQYF. The CDR3, as DNA: TGTGCCAGCAGGGGCACAGGGGGCCCCTACGAGCAGTACTTC. The genes are TRBV12-3 or TRBV12-4 and TRBJ2-7; 9 bases fit TRBD1. Trimming removed 6 bases from V and 2 bases from J; junction bases left unmatched: 5. This CDR3 is 14 amino acids long.

This clonotype was counted many times. This sequence joins TRBV7-8 and TRBJ2-7; weak D call: TRBD2 (6 bases). Germline CDR1 reads SGHVS; CDR2 reads FQNEAQ. The CDR3 is 16 amino acids. V was cut by 5 bases and J by 7 bases, with 24 bases left in between. The CDR3 loop is CASSAGRPLGIREQYF. DNA for the CDR3: TGTGCCAGCAGCGCGGGACGGCCCCTTGGTATTAGGGAGCAGTACTTC.

This clonotype was observed at least ten times. The J gene is TRBJ2-3, the V gene TRBV20-1, with D possibly matching TRBD2 (5 bases). Trimming pared 7 bases from V and 4 bases from J, leaving 12 bases between. Germline CDR1 reads DFQATT; CDR2 reads SNEGSKA (reference sequence). The CDR3 contains 12 residues. This CDR3 is CSVLGAADTQYF. The CDR3, as DNA: TGCAGTGTGCTGGGAGCGGCAGATACGCAGTATTTT.

The chain uses TRBV19 and TRBJ1-4; D is undetermined. The V gene's germline CDR1 is LNHDA and CDR2 SQIVND (reference sequence). The CDR3 runs 14 residues. V lost 10 bases and J 0 bases, leaving 12 bases between the germline ends. The CDR3 bases are TGTGCCATCTCGGACGGCGCAACTAATGAAAAACTGTTTTTT. It is translated as CAISDGATNEKLFF.

This chain connects TRBV18 to TRBJ2-5; D is ambiguous. The CDR3 length is 12 residues. Trimming cost V 1 base and J 3 bases, with 3 bases left between them. The germline V gene has CDR1 KGHSH and CDR2 LQKENI. The CDR3 nucleotides are TGTGCCAGCTCACCACGAAAAGAGACCCAGTACTTC. This translates into CASSPRKETQYF.

This clonotype was observed many times. The rearrangement joins TRBV11-2 to TRBJ2-3; 8 nucleotides match TRBD1. Germline CDR1 is SGHAT and CDR2 is FQNNGV. The V and J ends lost 2 bases and 3 bases, in that order; junction bases with no gene match: 1. This CDR3 region has 14 residues. CDR3 nucleotide sequence: TGTGCCAGCAGCTTACGGGACAGGACAGATACGCAGTATTTT. This sequence encodes CASSLRDRTDTQYF.

The table lists this clonotype with a few counts. The rearrangement uses TRBV6-7 and TRBJ1-3, with 8 bases identical to TRBD1. TRBV6-7 is an ORF, and what it does is uncertain. The CDR3 covers 14 residues. V was clipped by 2 bases and J by 9 bases; unmatched bases: 6. The CDR3 DNA follows: TGTGCCAGCAGTTACCGGGACAGGAGGAGCACCATATATTTT. It translates to CASSYRDRRSTIYF.